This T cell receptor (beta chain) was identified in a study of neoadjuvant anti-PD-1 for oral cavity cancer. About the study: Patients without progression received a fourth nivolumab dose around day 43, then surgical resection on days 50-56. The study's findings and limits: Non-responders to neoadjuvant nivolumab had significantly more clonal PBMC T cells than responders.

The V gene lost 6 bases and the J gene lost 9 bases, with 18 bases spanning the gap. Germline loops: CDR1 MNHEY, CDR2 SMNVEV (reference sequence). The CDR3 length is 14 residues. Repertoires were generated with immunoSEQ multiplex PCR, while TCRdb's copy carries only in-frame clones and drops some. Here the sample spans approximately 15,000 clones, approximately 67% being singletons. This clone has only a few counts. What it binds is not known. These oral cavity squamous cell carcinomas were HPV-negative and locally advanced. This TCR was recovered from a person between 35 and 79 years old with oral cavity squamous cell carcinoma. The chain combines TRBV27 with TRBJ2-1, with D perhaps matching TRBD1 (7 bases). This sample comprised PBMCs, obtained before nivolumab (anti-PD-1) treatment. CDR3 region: CASRYTSQGGEQFF. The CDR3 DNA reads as TGTGCCAGCAGATACACTTCCCAGGGGGGTGAGCAGTTCTTC.